Below are 27 T cell receptor beta chains sequenced from a single sample in a study of Tregs in tolerant kidney transplant recipients. This table comes from immunoSEQ multiplex PCR, and its TCRdb copy is limited to in-frame clones, with some not included. Of some 74,000 clones in the sample, around 93% are singletons; the top ten hold approximately 0.3%. The sample here was Tregs from blood, taken before the transplant. Source of these receptors: a human donor who received a combined kidney and bone marrow transplant.

In its sample, this clone was seen a few times. The rearrangement joins TRBV28 to TRBJ2-2, with TRBD1 matching over 10 bases. The CDR3 runs 15 residues. After removal of 10 bases from V and 4 bases from J, the junction contained 9 bases not matched to a gene. Germline V gene data show CDR1 as MDHEN and CDR2 as SYDVKM. For the CDR3, the DNA is TGTGCCACCATTTCCGGGACAGGGGTCACCGGGGAGCTGTTTTTT. It is translated as CATISGTGVTGELFF.

This rearrangement joins TRBV4-2 to TRBJ2-5; no firm D call. The DNA end favors TRBJ2-7, so the J call may be wrong. Germline-derived CDR1 and CDR2 are LGHNA and YNFKEQ. CDR3 length: 15 amino acids. The CDR3 DNA follows: TGTGCCAGCAGCCAAGCGGGTCGGAGCTCCTACGAGCAGTACTTC. It encodes CASSQAGRSSYEQYF.

This clone is a singleton in its sample. The chain recombines TRBV5-1 with TRBJ2-7; 8 positions match TRBD2. In germline, CDR1 is SGHRS, CDR2 YFSETQ. The length of the CDR3 is 14 residues. V was clipped by 2 bases and J by 3 bases; unmatched bases: 4. The CDR3 loop reads CASSLAGESYEQYF. The CDR3, as DNA: TGCGCCAGCAGCTTAGCGGGAGAGAGCTACGAGCAGTACTTC.

The V and J genes are TRBV20-1 and TRBJ1-1, with TRBD1 matching over 7 bases. Trimming took 3 bases from V and 9 from J; bases not matched to a gene: 4. This CDR3 contains 11 residues. CDR1 and CDR2 (germline): DFQATT, SNEGSKA (reference sequence). CDR3 in DNA: TGCAGTGCTAGCAGGGGGACTCAAGCTTTCTTT. It encodes CSASRGTQAFF.

This sequence joins TRBV19 and TRBJ2-7; 7 bases match TRBD2. Losses at the gene ends were 5 bases for V and 0 bases for J; bases not matched to a gene: 16. Germline V gives CDR1 LNHDA, CDR2 SQIVND (reference sequence). CDR3 length: 18 residues. CDR3 bases: TGTGCCAGTAGTCGGGGAGGCCGCCTAGCGGTGAGCTCCTACGAGCAGTACTTC. Its translation: CASSRGGRLAVSSYEQYF.

This clone was seen a single time. V is TRBV18 and J is TRBJ2-3; D is perhaps TRBD1 (5 bases). V lost 0 bases to trimming and J lost 5 bases, with 12 bases between them. This CDR3 region has 15 residues. Germline loops: CDR1 KGHSH, CDR2 LQKENI. CDR3 sequence: CASSPPARVGDTQYF. CDR3 nucleotides: TGTGCCAGCTCACCACCCGCCAGGGTAGGAGATACGCAGTATTTT.

The chain has TRBV5-1 and TRBJ2-3; 7 bases line up with TRBD2. V shed 4 bases and J 2 bases; nucleotides not matched to a gene: 19. CDR3 length: 19 residues. CDR1 and CDR2 from the germline V gene are SGHRS and YFSETQ. DNA for the CDR3: TGCGCCAGCAGCAAACCATCCAGGCAGCGGGAAGAATACACAGATACGCAGTATTTT. It is translated as CASSKPSRQREEYTDTQYF. Variable domain in full (rest from reference TRBV5-1 and TRBJ2-3): KAGVTQTPRYLIKTRGQQVTLSCSPISGHRSVSWYQQTPGQGLQFLFEYFSETQRNKGNFPGRFSGRQFSNSRSEMNVSTLELGDSALYLCASSKPSRQREEYTDTQYFGPGTRLTVL.

The genes are TRBV30 and TRBJ1-2; D is unclear. CDR1 and CDR2 from the germline V gene are GTSNPN and SVGIG (reference sequence). The V end was cut by 2 bases, the J end by 7 bases, with 5 bases between. This CDR3 is 10 amino acids long. The CDR3 loop reads CAWSHLGYTF. Written as DNA, the CDR3 is TGTGCCTGGAGTCACCTTGGCTACACCTTC. The full variable domain, its missing parts supplied by reference TRBV30 and TRBJ1-2, is SQTIHQWPATLVQPVGSPLSLECTVEGTSNPNLYWYRQAAGRGLQLLFYSVGIGQISSEVPQNLSASRPQDRQFILSSKKLLLSDSGFYLCAWSHLGYTFGSGTRLTVV.

Here the CDR3 DNA reads TGTGCCAGTAGTGTACGGACAGGGGGGACTGAAGCTTTCTTT. Its translation: CASSVRTGGTEAFF. This chain joins TRBV19 and TRBJ1-1; 10 nucleotides match TRBD1. V shed 5 bases and J 5 bases; nucleotides not matched to a gene: 5. Per germline, CDR1 LNHDA and CDR2 SQIVND (reference sequence). The CDR3 runs 14 residues.

This chain joins TRBV29-1 and TRBJ2-4; D gene uncertain. CDR1 is SQVTM, CDR2 ANQGSEA, per germline. The CDR3 totals 13 residues. The V end was cut by 2 bases, the J end by 2 bases, with 7 bases between. The CDR3 region is CSVELVTKNIQYF. CDR3 bases: TGCAGCGTTGAACTAGTAACCAAAAACATTCAGTACTTC.

This chain links TRBV10-3 with TRBJ1-4; D unclear. Trimming cost V 7 bases and J 8 bases, with 11 bases left between them. Germline V CDR1 and CDR2: ENHRY, SYGVKD. This CDR3 has 12 residues. The CDR3 nucleotides read TGTGCCATCATGGGCCCCGGAGAAAAACTGTTTTTT. Its translation: CAIMGPGEKLFF.

V gene TRBV28 combines with J gene TRBJ1-5; maybe TRBD1 (5 bases). The germline V gene has CDR1 MDHEN and CDR2 SYDVKM. V was clipped by 4 bases and J by 3 bases, with 13 bases between them. The CDR3 sequence is 15 residues long. The chain's CDR3 is CASSSALGVNQPQHF. DNA of the CDR3: TGTGCCAGCAGTTCGGCCTTGGGGGTCAATCAGCCCCAGCATTTT.

This chain connects TRBV5-5 to TRBJ2-5; D is ambiguous. Trimming cost V 5 bases and J 4 bases, with 15 bases left between them. The germline V gene encodes CDR1 SGHKS and CDR2 YYEKEE (reference sequence). The length of the CDR3 is 14 residues. CDR3 sequence (DNA): TGTGCCAGCAGTCGACCTGTTTCGGGAGAGACCCAGTACTTC. This codes for CASSRPVSGETQYF.

J is TRBJ1-3 and V is TRBV10-3; possible D gene TRBD1, 5 bases. Germline V gene data show CDR1 as ENHRY and CDR2 as SYGVKD. Trimming took off 4 bases at V and 1 base at J, with 5 bases between the two ends. This CDR3 has 13 amino acids. The CDR3 coding sequence is TGTGCCATCAGTGGACAGTCTGGAAACACCATATATTTT. It codes for CAISGQSGNTIYF.

This clone was recorded only once. The CDR3: CAISVGELETQYF. As DNA, the CDR3 is TGTGCCATCAGTGTGGGGGAGCTAGAGACCCAGTACTTC. The V and J genes are TRBV10-3 and TRBJ2-5; D tentatively fits TRBD1 or TRBD2 (5 bases each). Per germline, CDR1 ENHRY and CDR2 SYGVKD. V gave up 4 bases and J gave up 4 bases, with 10 bases separating them. The CDR3 is made up of 13 amino acids.

This chain joins TRBV7-2 and TRBJ2-5; D tentatively fits TRBD1 or TRBD2 (6 bases each). V was clipped by 5 bases and J by 5 bases, with 21 bases between them. The CDR3 totals 16 residues. Germline CDR1 is SGHTA and CDR2 is FQGNSA. The CDR3 DNA reads as TGTGCCAGCAGCCGCAACTCCAGGGGAGGAGGGGAGACCCAGTACTTC. Translated: CASSRNSRGGGETQYF.

This chain's CDR3 is CASSTGGAEGAIQYF. CDR3 nucleotides: TGCGCCAGCAGTACGGGAGGCGCGGAGGGAGCCATTCAGTACTTC. The rearrangement links TRBV5-1 to TRBJ2-4; 7 bases agree with TRBD2. With 5 bases clipped from V and 9 bases from J, the junction kept 14 bases outside the gene matches. The CDR3 is made up of 15 amino acids. Germline V gene data show CDR1 as SGHRS and CDR2 as YFSETQ. The variable domain in full, completed from reference TRBV5-1 and TRBJ2-4, reads KAGVTQTPRYLIKTRGQQVTLSCSPISGHRSVSWYQQTPGQGLQFLFEYFSETQRNKGNFPGRFSGRQFSNSRSEMNVSTLELGDSALYLCASSTGGAEGAIQYFGAGTRLSVL.

This rearrangement joins TRBV28 to TRBJ2-7; a possible D gene is TRBD1 (6 bases). The germline CDR1 and CDR2 sequences are MDHEN and SYDVKM. The CDR3 runs 19 residues. Trimming shortened V by 8 bases and J by 0 bases, and 29 bases separated the two germline ends. The CDR3 sequence is CASSPPHRALSSSSYEQYF. The CDR3 DNA is TGTGCCAGCTCCCCCCCTCACAGGGCGCTAAGTTCGAGCTCCTACGAGCAGTACTTC. The variable domain in full, completed from reference TRBV28 and TRBJ2-7, reads DVKVTQSSRYLVKRTGEKVFLECVQDMDHENMFWYRQDPGLGLRLIYFSYDVKMKEKGDIPEGYSVSREKKERFSLILESASTNQTSMYLCASSPPHRALSSSSYEQYFGPGTRLTVT.

A note on this clone: In the same sample, other DNA sequences code for this CDR3. The chain recombines TRBV2 with TRBJ2-2; 9 bases fit TRBD1. From germline, CDR1 is SNHLY and CDR2 FYNNEI. The CDR3 covers 13 residues. Trimming cost V 5 bases and J 7 bases; bases outside gene matches: 2. The CDR3 loop reads CASSYRGLGELFF. The CDR3, as DNA: TGTGCCAGCAGTTACAGGGGGCTCGGGGAGCTGTTTTTT.

Comment on this clone: A junction boundary mismatches the germline segment, possibly from a read error. Within the sample, other DNA sequences also encode this same CDR3. This rearrangement joins TRBV6-6 to TRBJ2-3; D remains unclear. The CDR3 has 11 amino acids. CDR1 is MNHNY, CDR2 SVGAGI, per germline (reference sequence). The chain's CDR3 is CASSALDTQYF. CDR3 in DNA: TGCGCCAGCAGTGCGCTAGATACGCAGTATTTT.

V is TRBV1 and J is TRBJ1-1; TRBD1 is the table's D call and was not checked against the DNA. TRBV1 is marked as a pseudogene. The CDR3 contains 17 residues. DNA for the CDR3: TGCACCAGCAGCCAAGATAGCGGGACAGGGCGAGACACTGAAGCTTTCTTT. This gives the protein CTSSQDSGTGRDTEAFF.

For the CDR3, the DNA is TGCGCCAGCAGCACCCCCCGGGGCGAGCAGTACTTC. Its translation is CASSTPRGEQYF. The gene calls are TRBV5-1 and TRBJ2-7; D is possibly TRBD2 (5 bases). Trimming shortened V by 4 bases and J by 6 bases, and 11 bases separated the two germline ends. The CDR3 extends over 12 amino acids. The V gene's germline CDR1 is SGHRS and CDR2 YFSETQ. Full variable domain (outside the CDR3, taken from reference TRBV5-1 and TRBJ2-7): KAGVTQTPRYLIKTRGQQVTLSCSPISGHRSVSWYQQTPGQGLQFLFEYFSETQRNKGNFPGRFSGRQFSNSRSEMNVSTLELGDSALYLCASSTPRGEQYFGPGTRLTVT.

The V gene is TRBV30, the J gene TRBJ1-5, with TRBD1 identical over 11 bases. J gave up 0 bases and V 3 bases, and 7 bases lay outside the gene matches. The CDR3 extends over 17 amino acids. The germline V gene encodes CDR1 GTSNPN and CDR2 SVGIG (reference sequence). CDR3 DNA sequence: TGTGCCTGGAGCAGGGGACAGGGGGGTTCTAGCAATCAGCCCCAGCATTTT. Amino acids: CAWSRGQGGSSNQPQHF.

The CDR3 spells CASSLGHYEQYF. The CDR3 DNA is TGTGCCAGCAGCTTAGGCCACTACGAGCAGTACTTC. The rearrangement uses TRBV13 and TRBJ2-7, with D unclear. Trimming cost V 0 bases and J 3 bases, with 3 bases left between them. Germline-derived CDR1 and CDR2 are PRHDT and FYEKMQ (reference sequence). The CDR3 runs to 12 residues.

The chain employs TRBV18 and TRBJ2-5; 7 bases line up with TRBD1. CDR1 is KGHSH, CDR2 LQKENI, per germline. The CDR3 consists of 14 residues. V lost 1 base to trimming and J lost 5 bases; unmatched junction nucleotides: 4. In nucleotides, the CDR3 is TGTGCCAGCTCACCACAGACAGGGTTGGAGACCCAGTACTTC. Translation: CASSPQTGLETQYF.

This chain links TRBV6-6 with TRBJ2-5; maybe TRBD2 (5 bases). CDR1 and CDR2 (germline): MNHNY, SVGAGI (reference sequence). The CDR3 spans 11 residues. The CDR3 DNA sequence: TGTGCGGCGGGTTCGGGAGAGACCCAGTACTTC. This sequence encodes CAAGSGETQYF.

CDR3 in amino acids: CASSPTGLGLGTDTQYF. CDR3 DNA sequence: TGTGCCAGCAGTCCTACTGGACTAGGTCTGGGCACAGATACGCAGTATTTT. The V and J genes are TRBV28 and TRBJ2-3; 7 bases are a match to TRBD2. Germline V gene lookup returns CDR1 MDHEN and CDR2 SYDVKM. Trimming cost V 5 bases and J 1 base; bases outside gene matches: 12. The CDR3 is 17 amino acids.